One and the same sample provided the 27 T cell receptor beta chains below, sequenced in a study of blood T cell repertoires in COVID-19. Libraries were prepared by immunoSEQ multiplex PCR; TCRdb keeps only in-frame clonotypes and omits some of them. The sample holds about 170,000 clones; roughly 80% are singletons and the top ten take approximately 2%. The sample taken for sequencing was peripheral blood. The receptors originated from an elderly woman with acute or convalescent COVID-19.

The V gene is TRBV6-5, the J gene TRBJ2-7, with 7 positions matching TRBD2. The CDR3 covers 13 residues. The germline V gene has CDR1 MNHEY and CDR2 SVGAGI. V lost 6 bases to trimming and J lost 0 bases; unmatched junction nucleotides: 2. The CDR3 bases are TGTGCCAGCAGGGGGGGGAGCTCCTACGAGCAGTACTTC. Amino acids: CASRGGSSYEQYF.

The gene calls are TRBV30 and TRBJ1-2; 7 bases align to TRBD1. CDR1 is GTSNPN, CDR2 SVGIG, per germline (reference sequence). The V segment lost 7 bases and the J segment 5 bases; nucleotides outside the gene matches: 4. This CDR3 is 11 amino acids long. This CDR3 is CASQTGYGYTF. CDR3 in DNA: TGTGCCTCGCAGACAGGGTATGGCTACACCTTC.

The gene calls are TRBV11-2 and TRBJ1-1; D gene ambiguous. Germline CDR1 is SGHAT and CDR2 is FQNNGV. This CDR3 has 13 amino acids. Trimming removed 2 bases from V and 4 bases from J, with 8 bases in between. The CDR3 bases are TGTGCCAGCAGCTTAATTGGGAGCACTGAAGCTTTCTTT. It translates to CASSLIGSTEAFF.

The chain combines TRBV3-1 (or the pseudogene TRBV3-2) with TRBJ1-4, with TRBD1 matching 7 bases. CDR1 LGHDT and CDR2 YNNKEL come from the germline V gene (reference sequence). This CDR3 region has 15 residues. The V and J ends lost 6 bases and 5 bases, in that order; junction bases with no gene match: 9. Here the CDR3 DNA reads TGTGCCAGCAGAACCAGGGGGACCCCCAATGAAAAACTGTTTTTT. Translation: CASRTRGTPNEKLFF.

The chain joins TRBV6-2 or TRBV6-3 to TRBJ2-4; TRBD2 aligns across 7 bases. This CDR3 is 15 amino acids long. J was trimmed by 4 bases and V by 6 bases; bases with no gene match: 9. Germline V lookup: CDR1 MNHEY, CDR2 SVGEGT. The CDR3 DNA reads TGTGCCAGCAGCCAATCTAGCGGCTCTAAAAACATTCAGTACTTC. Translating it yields CASSQSSGSKNIQYF.

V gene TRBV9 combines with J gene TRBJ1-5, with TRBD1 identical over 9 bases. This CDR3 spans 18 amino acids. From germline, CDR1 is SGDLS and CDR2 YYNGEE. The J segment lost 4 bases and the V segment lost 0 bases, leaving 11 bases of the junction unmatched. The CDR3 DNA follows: TGTGCCAGCAGCGTAGCGGGGGGGGACAGGGACGAGAATCAGCCCCAGCATTTT. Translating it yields CASSVAGGDRDENQPQHF.

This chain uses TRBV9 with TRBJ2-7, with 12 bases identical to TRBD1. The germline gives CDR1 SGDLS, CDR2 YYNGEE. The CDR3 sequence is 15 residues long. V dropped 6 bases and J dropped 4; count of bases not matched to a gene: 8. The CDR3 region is CASNPGQGAGYEQYF. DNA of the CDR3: TGTGCCAGCAACCCGGGACAGGGGGCCGGATACGAGCAGTACTTC.

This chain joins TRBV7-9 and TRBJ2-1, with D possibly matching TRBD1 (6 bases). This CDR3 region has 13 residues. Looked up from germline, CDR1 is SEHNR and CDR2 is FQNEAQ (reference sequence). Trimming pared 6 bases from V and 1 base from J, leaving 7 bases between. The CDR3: CASRTGSYNEQFF. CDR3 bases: TGTGCCAGCAGGACAGGTTCCTACAATGAGCAGTTCTTC. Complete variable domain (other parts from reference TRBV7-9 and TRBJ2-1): DTGVSQNPRHKITKRGQNVTFRCDPISEHNRLYWYRQTLGQGPEFLTYFQNEAQLEKSRLLSDRFSAERPKGSFSTLEIQRTEQGDSAMYLCASRTGSYNEQFFGPGTRLTVL.

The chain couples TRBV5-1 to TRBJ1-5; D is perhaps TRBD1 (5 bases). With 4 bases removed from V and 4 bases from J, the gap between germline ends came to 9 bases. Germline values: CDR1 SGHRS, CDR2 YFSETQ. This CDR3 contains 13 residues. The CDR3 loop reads CASSRGNNQPQHF. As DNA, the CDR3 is TGCGCCAGCAGCCGGGGGAATAATCAGCCCCAGCATTTT.

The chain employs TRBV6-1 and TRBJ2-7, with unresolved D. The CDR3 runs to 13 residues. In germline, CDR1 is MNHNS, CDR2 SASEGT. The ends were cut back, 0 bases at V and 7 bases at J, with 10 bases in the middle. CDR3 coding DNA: TGTGCCAGCAGTGAAGCGCTGCTACGGGAGCAGTACTTC. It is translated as CASSEALLREQYF.

Here the CDR3 reads CASSQDSGAGQPQHF. The DNA for the CDR3 is TGTGCCAGCAGCCAAGATTCAGGGGCAGGGCAGCCCCAGCATTTT. The J gene is TRBJ1-5, the V gene TRBV3-1 (or the pseudogene TRBV3-2); TRBD1 is a possible D gene (6 bases). V lost 0 bases to trimming and J lost 7 bases, with 13 bases between them. CDR3 length: 15 amino acids. Germline lookup yields CDR1 LGHDT and CDR2 YNNKEL (reference sequence).

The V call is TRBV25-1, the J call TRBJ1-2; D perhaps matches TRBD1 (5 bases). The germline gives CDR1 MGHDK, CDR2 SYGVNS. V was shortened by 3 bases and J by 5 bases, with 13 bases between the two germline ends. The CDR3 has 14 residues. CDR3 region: CASSEQPGTYGYTF. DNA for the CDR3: TGTGCCAGCAGTGAGCAGCCAGGGACTTATGGCTACACCTTC.

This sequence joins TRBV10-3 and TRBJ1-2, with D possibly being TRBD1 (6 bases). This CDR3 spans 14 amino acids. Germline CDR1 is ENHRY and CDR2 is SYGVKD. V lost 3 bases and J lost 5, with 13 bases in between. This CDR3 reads CAISDTGSGYGYTF. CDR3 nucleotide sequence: TGTGCCATCAGTGACACAGGGAGCGGTTATGGCTACACCTTC.

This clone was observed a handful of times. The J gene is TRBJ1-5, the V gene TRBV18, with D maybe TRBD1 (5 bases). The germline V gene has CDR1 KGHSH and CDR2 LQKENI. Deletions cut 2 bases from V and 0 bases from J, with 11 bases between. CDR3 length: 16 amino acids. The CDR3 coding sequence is TGTGCCAGCTCACCAGTGGGAGGGGATAGCAATCAGCCCCAGCATTTT. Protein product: CASSPVGGDSNQPQHF.

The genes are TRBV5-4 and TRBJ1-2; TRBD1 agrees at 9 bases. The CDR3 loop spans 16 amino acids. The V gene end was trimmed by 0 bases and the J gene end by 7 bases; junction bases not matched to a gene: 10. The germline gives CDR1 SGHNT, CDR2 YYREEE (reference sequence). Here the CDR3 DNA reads TGTGCCAGCAGCTTGGCCCTCGGACAGGGGTTCGCTGGCTACACCTTC. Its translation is CASSLALGQGFAGYTF.

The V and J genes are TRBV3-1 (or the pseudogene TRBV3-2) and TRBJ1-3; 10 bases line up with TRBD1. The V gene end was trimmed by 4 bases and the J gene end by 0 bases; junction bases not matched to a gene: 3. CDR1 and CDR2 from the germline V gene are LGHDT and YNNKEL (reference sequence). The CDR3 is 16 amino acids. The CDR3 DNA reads TGTGCCAGCAGCCGCTGGACAGGGGGCTCTGGAAACACCATATATTTT. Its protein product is CASSRWTGGSGNTIYF.

For the CDR3, the DNA is TGTGCCAGCAGTCAAAGGGGAAGAGAGACCCAGTACTTC. As protein: CASSQRGRETQYF. This rearrangement joins TRBV12-3 or TRBV12-4 to TRBJ2-5; D perhaps matches TRBD1 (5 bases). Trimming cost V 5 bases and J 4 bases, with 11 bases left between them. The CDR3 spans 13 residues.

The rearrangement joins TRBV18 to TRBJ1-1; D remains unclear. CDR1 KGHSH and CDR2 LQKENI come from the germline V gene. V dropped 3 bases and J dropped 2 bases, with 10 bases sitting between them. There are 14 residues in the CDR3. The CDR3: CASSPTRSNTEAFF. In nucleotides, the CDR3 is TGTGCCAGCTCACCCACGAGATCAAACACTGAAGCTTTCTTT.

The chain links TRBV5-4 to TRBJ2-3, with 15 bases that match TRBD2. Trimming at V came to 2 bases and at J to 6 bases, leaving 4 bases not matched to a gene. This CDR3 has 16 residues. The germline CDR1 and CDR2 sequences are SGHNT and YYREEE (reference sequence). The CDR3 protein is CASSLGLAGGRDTQYF. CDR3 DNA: TGTGCCAGCAGCTTAGGACTAGCGGGGGGGCGGGATACGCAGTATTTT.

The CDR3 region has the DNA TGTGCCAGCCGGGGACAGAATAATTCACCCCTCCACTTT. The encoded protein is CASRGQNNSPLHF. This sequence joins TRBV6-6 and TRBJ1-6, with TRBD1 matching over 7 bases. The V and J ends lost 8 bases and 5 bases, in that order; junction bases with no gene match: 3. Germline assignment: CDR1 MNHNY and CDR2 SVGAGI (reference sequence). CDR3 length: 13 residues.

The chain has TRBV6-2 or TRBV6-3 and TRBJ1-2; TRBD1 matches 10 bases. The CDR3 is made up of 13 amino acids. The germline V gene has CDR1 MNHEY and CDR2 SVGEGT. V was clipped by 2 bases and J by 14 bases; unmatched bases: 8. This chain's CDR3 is CASSYRTGGTYTF. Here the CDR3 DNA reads TGTGCCAGCAGTTACCGGACAGGGGGTACTTATACCTTC.

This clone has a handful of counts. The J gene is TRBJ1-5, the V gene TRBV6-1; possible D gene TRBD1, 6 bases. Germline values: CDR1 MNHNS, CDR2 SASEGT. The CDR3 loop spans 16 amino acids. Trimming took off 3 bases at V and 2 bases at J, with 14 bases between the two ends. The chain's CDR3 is CASSEAYRVRNQPQHF. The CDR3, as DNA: TGTGCCAGCAGTGAGGCCTACAGGGTACGCAATCAGCCCCAGCATTTT.

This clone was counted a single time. CDR3 in amino acids: CATSDPGRRGGLETQYF. In nucleotides, the CDR3 is TGTGCCACCAGTGACCCCGGTAGGCGGGGGGGCCTTGAGACCCAGTACTTC. The chain links TRBV24-1 to TRBJ2-5; 9 bases fit TRBD2. Germline V CDR1 and CDR2: KGHDR, SFDVKD. J gave up 5 bases and V 4 bases, and 13 bases lay outside the gene matches. This CDR3 has 17 residues.

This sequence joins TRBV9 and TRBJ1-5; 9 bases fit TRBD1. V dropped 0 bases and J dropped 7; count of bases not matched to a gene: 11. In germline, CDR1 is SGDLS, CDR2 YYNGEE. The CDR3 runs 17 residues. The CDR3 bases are TGTGCCAGCAGCGTAGCAACAGGGGGCCTTATGGGACAGCCCCAGCATTTT. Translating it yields CASSVATGGLMGQPQHF.

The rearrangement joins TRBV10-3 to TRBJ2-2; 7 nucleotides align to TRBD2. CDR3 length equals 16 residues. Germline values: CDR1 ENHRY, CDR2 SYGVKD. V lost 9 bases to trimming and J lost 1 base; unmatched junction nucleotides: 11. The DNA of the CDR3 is TGTGCCATTGGCTCGGGGGGACGAGGGAACACCGGGGAGCTGTTTTTT. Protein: CAIGSGGRGNTGELFF.

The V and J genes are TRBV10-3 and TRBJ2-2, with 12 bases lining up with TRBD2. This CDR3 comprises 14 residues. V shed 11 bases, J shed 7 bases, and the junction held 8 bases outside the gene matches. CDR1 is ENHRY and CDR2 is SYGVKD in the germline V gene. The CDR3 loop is CAVGPSGRDGELFF. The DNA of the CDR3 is TGTGCCGTCGGCCCTAGCGGGAGGGACGGGGAGCTGTTTTTT.

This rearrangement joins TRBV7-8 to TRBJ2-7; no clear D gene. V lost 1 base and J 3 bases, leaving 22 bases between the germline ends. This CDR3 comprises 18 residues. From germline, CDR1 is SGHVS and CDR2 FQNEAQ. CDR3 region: CASSLVRDGEGLGYEQYF. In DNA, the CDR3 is TGTGCCAGCAGCTTAGTCCGAGACGGAGAAGGTCTGGGCTACGAGCAGTACTTC.